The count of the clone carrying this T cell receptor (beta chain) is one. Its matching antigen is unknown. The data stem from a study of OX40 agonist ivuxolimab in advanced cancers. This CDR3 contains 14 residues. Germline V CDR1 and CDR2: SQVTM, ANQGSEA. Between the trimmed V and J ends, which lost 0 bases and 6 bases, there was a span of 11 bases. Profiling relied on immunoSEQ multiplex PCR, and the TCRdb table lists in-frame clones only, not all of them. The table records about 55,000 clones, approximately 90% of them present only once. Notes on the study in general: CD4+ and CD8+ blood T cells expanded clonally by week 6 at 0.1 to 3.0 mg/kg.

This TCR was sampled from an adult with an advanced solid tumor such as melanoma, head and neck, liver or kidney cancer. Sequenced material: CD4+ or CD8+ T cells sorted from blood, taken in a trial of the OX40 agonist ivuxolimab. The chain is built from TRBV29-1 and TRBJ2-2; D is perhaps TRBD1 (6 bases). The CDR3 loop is CSVEDRGVPGELFF. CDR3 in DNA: TGCAGCGTTGAAGACAGGGGAGTCCCCGGGGAGCTGTTTTTT.